Following are 20 T cell receptor beta chains from one sample sequenced in a study of shared T cell receptors in the human thymus. Libraries were prepared by immunoSEQ multiplex PCR; TCRdb keeps only in-frame clonotypes and omits some of them. Of 600,000 to 900,000 clones in the sample, 80% to 90% are singletons; the top ten hold over 0.008%. These records were also assigned to another study, of human thymus T cells.

Input material: thymocytes. These receptor sequences come from a girl less than two years old with a congenital heart defect.

The count of this clone is one. One junction end disagrees with the germline gene, perhaps due to a read error. Written as DNA, the CDR3 is TGTGCCAGAAGTTTTTCCTTGGACAGGGGAGGATTGGGCAATCAGCCCCAGCATTTT. Protein product: CARSFSLDRGGLGNQPQHF. The V gene is TRBV28, the J gene TRBJ1-5; 9 nucleotides align to TRBD1. The CDR3 consists of 19 residues. Looked up from germline, CDR1 is MDHEN and CDR2 is SYDVKM.

This chain joins TRBV27 and TRBJ2-5; 12 positions match TRBD2. The CDR3 length is 18 residues. V dropped 2 bases and J dropped 1; count of bases not matched to a gene: 8. Germline V CDR1 and CDR2: MNHEY, SMNVEV (reference sequence). The CDR3 DNA is TGTGCCAGCAGTTTAAGGGCTATACTAGCGGGGGGCCAAGAGACCCAGTACTTC. Its protein is CASSLRAILAGGQETQYF.

The chain recombines TRBV20-1 with TRBJ1-1; no definite D call. V was clipped by 6 bases and J by 0 bases, with 5 bases between them. The germline V gene encodes CDR1 DFQATT and CDR2 SNEGSKA (reference sequence). The length of the CDR3 is 11 residues. Here the CDR3 reads CSAEMNTEAFF. The CDR3 DNA follows: TGCAGTGCCGAGATGAACACTGAAGCTTTCTTT.

The chain carries TRBV7-9 and TRBJ2-7, with TRBD1 matching over 7 bases. The CDR3 extends over 16 amino acids. V was pared by 1 base and J by 0 bases, with 6 bases of the junction left unmatched. Germline V gene sequence: CDR1 SEHNR, CDR2 FQNEAQ (reference sequence). The CDR3: CASSLVRAGGSYEQYF. The CDR3 region has the DNA TGTGCCAGCAGCTTAGTTCGGGCAGGGGGCTCCTACGAGCAGTACTTC.

The chain is built from TRBV14 and TRBJ1-3; possibly TRBD1 for D (5 bases). Germline assignment: CDR1 SGHDN and CDR2 FVKESK. Trimming took off 0 bases at V and 4 bases at J, with 10 bases between the two ends. The CDR3 spans 15 residues. CDR3 nucleotide sequence: TGTGCCAGCAGCCAAGATTGGGGCTCCGGAAACACCATATATTTT. It specifies CASSQDWGSGNTIYF.

V gene TRBV10-2 combines with J gene TRBJ1-1; unclear D gene. Trimming removed 7 bases from V and 2 bases from J, with 14 bases in between. The length of the CDR3 is 14 residues. Germline V lookup: CDR1 WSHSY, CDR2 SAAADI. The CDR3: CASTITGINTEAFF. The DNA for the CDR3 is TGCGCCAGCACAATCACCGGGATTAACACTGAAGCTTTCTTT.

The chain carries TRBV6-5 and TRBJ1-2; D perhaps matches TRBD1 (5 bases). The CDR3 consists of 15 residues. The germline V and J ends were trimmed by 6 bases and 1 base, with 15 bases remaining between them. Germline-derived CDR1 and CDR2 are MNHEY and SVGAGI. The CDR3 loop reads CASRPTGALNYGYTF. CDR3 nucleotides: TGTGCCAGCAGACCAACAGGCGCCCTTAACTATGGCTACACCTTC.

This clone was detected only a few times. The V gene is TRBV19, the J gene TRBJ1-2; weak D call: TRBD1 (5 bases). The germline V gene has CDR1 LNHDA and CDR2 SQIVND (reference sequence). V was trimmed by 5 bases and J by 2 bases, leaving 18 bases between them. The CDR3 length is 16 residues. This CDR3 is CASSRRRDSANYGYTF. The CDR3 bases are TGTGCCAGTAGTCGACGAAGGGACTCAGCGAACTATGGCTACACCTTC.

The chain uses TRBV7-2 and TRBJ2-5, with TRBD2 matching 8 bases. This CDR3 is 15 amino acids long. Trimming at V came to 7 bases and at J to 6 bases, leaving 13 bases not matched to a gene. Germline V gives CDR1 SGHTA, CDR2 FQGNSA. CDR3 protein: CASTIGGGRQQTQYF. The CDR3 DNA reads TGTGCCAGCACCATCGGGGGGGGGCGGCAACAGACCCAGTACTTC.

Only one count was recorded for this clone. The chain couples TRBV7-6 to TRBJ2-5; 8 positions match TRBD1. Germline loops: CDR1 SGHVS, CDR2 FNYEAQ. The ends lost 5 bases at V and 5 bases at J; junction bases unmatched: 10. The CDR3 totals 15 residues. CDR3 protein: CASSPWTGKHETQYF. The CDR3, as DNA: TGTGCCAGCAGCCCTTGGACAGGGAAGCACGAGACCCAGTACTTC.

The V and J genes are TRBV6-1 and TRBJ1-1, with 8 nucleotides matching TRBD1. The V gene end was trimmed by 6 bases and the J gene end by 5 bases; junction bases not matched to a gene: 2. This CDR3 comprises 12 residues. CDR1 MNHNS and CDR2 SASEGT come from the germline V gene. In DNA, the CDR3 is TGTGCCAGCAGGACAGGGGAGACTGAAGCTTTCTTT. Translated: CASRTGETEAFF.

This sequence joins TRBV11-2 and TRBJ1-2; 7 bases fit TRBD1. J gave up 6 bases and V 5 bases, and 9 bases lay outside the gene matches. The CDR3 sequence is 14 residues long. In germline, CDR1 is SGHAT, CDR2 FQNNGV. This CDR3 reads CASSRDSSRDGYTF. As DNA, the CDR3 is TGTGCCAGCAGCCGGGACAGTAGTCGAGATGGCTACACCTTC.

This rearrangement joins TRBV6-6 to TRBJ2-2; D remains ambiguous. CDR3 length: 14 amino acids. Germline CDR1 and CDR2: MNHNY and SVGAGI (reference sequence). V was pared by 2 bases and J by 8 bases, with 12 bases between. The CDR3 region is CASSYTGLRGELFF. Here the CDR3 DNA reads TGTGCCAGCAGTTACACGGGTCTTCGGGGGGAGCTGTTTTTT.

For the CDR3, the DNA is TGTGCCAGCAGTGAATCGGGAACCGACCCCGGGAACTATGGCTACACCTTC. Encoded protein: CASSESGTDPGNYGYTF. This chain joins TRBV2 and TRBJ1-2; no clear D gene. The V end was cut by 2 bases, the J end by 2 bases, with 18 bases between. This CDR3 is built from 17 residues. Germline V gene lookup returns CDR1 SNHLY and CDR2 FYNNEI.

V is TRBV11-3 and J is TRBJ2-1, with TRBD2 matching over 7 bases. J was trimmed by 11 bases and V by 1 base; bases with no gene match: 5. The germline gives CDR1 SGHNT, CDR2 YENEEA. The CDR3 totals 13 residues. The CDR3 DNA reads TGTGCCAGCAGCTTAGTTCCCGGGGGGAAGCAGTTCTTC. It is translated as CASSLVPGGKQFF.

The chain links TRBV18 to TRBJ2-7; D possibly corresponds to TRBD2 (5 bases). CDR1 KGHSH and CDR2 LQKENI come from the germline V gene. There are 18 residues in the CDR3. V dropped 2 bases and J dropped 0 bases, with 20 bases sitting between them. Written as DNA, the CDR3 is TGTGCCAGCTCACCAAATAGAGAACCGGGGAGAGGCTCCTACGAGCAGTACTTC. It codes for CASSPNREPGRGSYEQYF. The whole variable domain, remainder taken from reference TRBV18 and TRBJ2-7, is NAGVMQNPRHLVRRRGQEARLRCSPMKGHSHVYWYRQLPEEGLKFMVYLQKENIIDESGMPKERFSAEFPKEGPSILRIQQVVRGDSAAYFCASSPNREPGRGSYEQYFGPGTRLTVT.

J is TRBJ2-5 and V is TRBV5-1, with TRBD1 as a possible D gene (6 bases). The germline V and J ends were trimmed by 4 bases and 5 bases, with 15 bases remaining between them. Germline CDR1 is SGHRS and CDR2 is YFSETQ. The CDR3 contains 14 residues. The CDR3 coding sequence is TGCGCCAGCAGCAGGGATGGACAGTCTGAGACCCAGTACTTC. As protein: CASSRDGQSETQYF.

The J gene is TRBJ1-2, the V gene TRBV4-3, with D possibly TRBD1 on 5 matching bases. Per the germline V gene, CDR1 is LGHNA and CDR2 is YSLEER. The ends were cut back, 1 base at V and 8 bases at J, with 14 bases in the middle. CDR3 length: 14 residues. The CDR3 sequence: CASSQGRVRSGYTF. The CDR3 bases are TGCGCCAGCAGCCAAGGCAGGGTCAGGTCGGGCTACACCTTC.

The chain carries TRBV27 and TRBJ2-7; D is ambiguous. CDR1 is MNHEY, CDR2 SMNVEV, per germline (reference sequence). With 0 bases removed from V and 3 bases from J, the gap between germline ends came to 12 bases. This CDR3 has 15 amino acids. For the CDR3, the DNA is TGTGCCAGCAGTTTATCCCCGCACCGAGACTACGAGCAGTACTTC. Encoded protein: CASSLSPHRDYEQYF.

The V and J genes are TRBV6-5 and TRBJ2-2; TRBD1 agrees at 7 bases. The germline V gene has CDR1 MNHEY and CDR2 SVGAGI. CDR3 size: 15 residues. V trimming: 2 bases; J trimming: 5 bases; junction bases outside the gene matches: 5. DNA of the CDR3: TGTGCCAGCAGTTACCGACAGGGTAGAACCGGGGAGCTGTTTTTT. Amino acids: CASSYRQGRTGELFF.